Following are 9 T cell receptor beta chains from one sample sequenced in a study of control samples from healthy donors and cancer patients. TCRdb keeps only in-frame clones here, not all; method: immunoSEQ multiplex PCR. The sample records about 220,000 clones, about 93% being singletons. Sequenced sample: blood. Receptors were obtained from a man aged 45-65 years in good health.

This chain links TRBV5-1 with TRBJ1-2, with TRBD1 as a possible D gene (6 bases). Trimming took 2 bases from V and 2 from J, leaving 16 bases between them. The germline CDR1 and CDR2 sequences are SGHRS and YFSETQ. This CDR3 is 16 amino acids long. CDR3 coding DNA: TGCGCCAGCAGCTTTGCAGGGGAGAGATCGAACTATGGCTACACCTTC. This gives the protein CASSFAGERSNYGYTF.

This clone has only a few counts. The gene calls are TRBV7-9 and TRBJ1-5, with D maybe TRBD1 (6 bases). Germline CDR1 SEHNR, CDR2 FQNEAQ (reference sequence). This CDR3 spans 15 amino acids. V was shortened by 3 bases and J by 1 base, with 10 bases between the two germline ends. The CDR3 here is CASSFGGASNQPQHF. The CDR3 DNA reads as TGTGCCAGCAGCTTTGGGGGGGCGAGCAATCAGCCCCAGCATTTT.

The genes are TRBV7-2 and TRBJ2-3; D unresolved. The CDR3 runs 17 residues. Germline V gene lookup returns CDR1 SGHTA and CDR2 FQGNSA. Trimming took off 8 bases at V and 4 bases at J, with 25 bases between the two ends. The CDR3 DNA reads TGTGCCAGCGGCGCCAGATCTAGTAATCTAAGGGCAGATACGCAGTATTTT. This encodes CASGARSSNLRADTQYF.

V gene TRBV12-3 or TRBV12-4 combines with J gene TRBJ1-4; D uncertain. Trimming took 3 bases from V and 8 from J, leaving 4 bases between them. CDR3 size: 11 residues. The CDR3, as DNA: TGTGCCAGCAGTTTTAGGGAAAAACTGTTTTTT. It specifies CASSFREKLFF.

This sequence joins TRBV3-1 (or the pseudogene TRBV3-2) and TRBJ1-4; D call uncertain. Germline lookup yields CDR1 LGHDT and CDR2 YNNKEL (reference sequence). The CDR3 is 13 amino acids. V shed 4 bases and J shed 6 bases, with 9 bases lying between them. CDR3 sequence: CASSLARDEKLFF. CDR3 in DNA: TGTGCCAGCAGCCTAGCGCGTGATGAAAAACTGTTTTTT.

CDR3 in DNA: TGTGCCAGCGGACAGGCCAATCAGCCCCAGCATTTT. As protein: CASGQANQPQHF. This chain joins TRBV28 and TRBJ1-5, with 7 bases fitting TRBD1. The germline V gene has CDR1 MDHEN and CDR2 SYDVKM. V lost 8 bases to trimming and J lost 3 bases; unmatched junction nucleotides: 1. The CDR3 has 12 amino acids.

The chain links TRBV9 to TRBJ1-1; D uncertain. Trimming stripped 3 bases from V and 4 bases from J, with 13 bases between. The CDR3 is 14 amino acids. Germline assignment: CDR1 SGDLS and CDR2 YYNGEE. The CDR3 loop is CASSGRTWGTEAFF. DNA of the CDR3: TGTGCCAGCAGCGGCCGAACCTGGGGCACTGAAGCTTTCTTT.

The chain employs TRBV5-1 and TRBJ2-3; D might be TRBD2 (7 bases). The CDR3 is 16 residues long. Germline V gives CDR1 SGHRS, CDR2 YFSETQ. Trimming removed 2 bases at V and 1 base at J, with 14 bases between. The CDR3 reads CASSLRGGAGTDTQYF. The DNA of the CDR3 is TGCGCCAGCAGCTTAAGAGGGGGGGCCGGCACAGATACGCAGTATTTT.

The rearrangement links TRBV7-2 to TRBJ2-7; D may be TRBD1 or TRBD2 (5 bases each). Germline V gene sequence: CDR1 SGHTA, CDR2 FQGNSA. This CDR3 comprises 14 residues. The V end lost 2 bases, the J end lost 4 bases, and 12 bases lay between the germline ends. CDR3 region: CASSLSGTQYEQYF. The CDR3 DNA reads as TGTGCCAGCAGCTTAAGTGGGACCCAATACGAGCAGTACTTC.